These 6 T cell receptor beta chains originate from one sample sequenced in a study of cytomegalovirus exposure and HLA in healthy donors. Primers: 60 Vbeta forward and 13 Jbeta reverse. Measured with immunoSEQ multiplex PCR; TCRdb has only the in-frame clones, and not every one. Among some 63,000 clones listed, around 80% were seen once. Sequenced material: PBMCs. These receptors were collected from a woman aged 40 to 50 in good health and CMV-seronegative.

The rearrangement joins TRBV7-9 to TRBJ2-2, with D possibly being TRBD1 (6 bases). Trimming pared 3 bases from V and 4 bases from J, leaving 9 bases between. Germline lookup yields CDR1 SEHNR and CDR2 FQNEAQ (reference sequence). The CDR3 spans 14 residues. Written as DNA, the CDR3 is TGTGCCAGCAGCTTCAAACAGGGCACCGGGGAGCTGTTTTTT. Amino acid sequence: CASSFKQGTGELFF.

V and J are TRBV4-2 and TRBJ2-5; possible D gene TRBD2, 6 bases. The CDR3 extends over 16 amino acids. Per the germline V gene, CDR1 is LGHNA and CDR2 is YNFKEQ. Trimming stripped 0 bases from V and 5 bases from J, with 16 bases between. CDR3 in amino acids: CASSQDNGRGHETQYF. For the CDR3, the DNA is TGTGCCAGCAGCCAAGATAACGGGAGAGGGCACGAGACCCAGTACTTC.

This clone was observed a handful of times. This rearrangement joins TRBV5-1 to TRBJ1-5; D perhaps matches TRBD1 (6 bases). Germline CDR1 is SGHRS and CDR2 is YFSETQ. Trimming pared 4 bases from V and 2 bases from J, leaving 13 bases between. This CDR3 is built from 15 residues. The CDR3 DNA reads TGCGCCAGCAGCCCAGGGGCTTTTGGCAATCAGCCCCAGCATTTT. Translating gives CASSPGAFGNQPQHF.

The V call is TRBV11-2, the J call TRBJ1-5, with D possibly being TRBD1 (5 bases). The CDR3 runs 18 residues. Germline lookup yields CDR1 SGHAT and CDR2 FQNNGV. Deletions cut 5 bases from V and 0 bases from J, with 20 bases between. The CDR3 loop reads CASSPNGAGGNSNQPQHF. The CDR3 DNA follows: TGTGCCAGCAGCCCAAACGGGGCCGGGGGAAATAGCAATCAGCCCCAGCATTTT.

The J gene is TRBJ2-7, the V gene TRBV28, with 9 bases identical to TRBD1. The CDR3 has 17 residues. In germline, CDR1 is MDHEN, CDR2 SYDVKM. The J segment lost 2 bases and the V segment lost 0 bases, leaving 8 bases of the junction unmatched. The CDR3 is CASSLWKGDRVPYEQYF. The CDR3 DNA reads TGTGCCAGCAGTTTATGGAAGGGGGACAGGGTACCCTACGAGCAGTACTTC.

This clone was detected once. CDR3 in DNA: TGCGCCAGCAGCTTGGGACTAGCCAATGAGCAGTTCTTC. The encoded protein is CASSLGLANEQFF. V is TRBV5-1 and J is TRBJ2-1, with TRBD2 identical over 7 bases. CDR1 and CDR2 (germline): SGHRS, YFSETQ. V trimming: 0 bases; J trimming: 6 bases; junction bases outside the gene matches: 0. The CDR3 extends over 13 amino acids.